Listed here are 24 T cell receptor beta chains from one sample, sequenced in a study of blood T cell repertoires in COVID-19. Clones were read by immunoSEQ multiplex PCR, and TCRdb kept only the in-frame ones, dropping some. The sample holds a few hundred thousand clones, more than 90% seen once. The sequencing sample was made of peripheral blood. The receptor set was obtained from a person aged 18 to 30 with COVID-19, enrolled during active disease.

This chain joins TRBV13 and TRBJ2-7; 12 bases are a match to TRBD2. The CDR3 has 21 amino acids. J gave up 5 bases and V 6 bases, and 26 bases lay outside the gene matches. Germline CDR1 reads PRHDT; CDR2 reads FYEKMQ (reference sequence). The CDR3 DNA follows: TGTGCCAGCAGTTCGGGGGGGTTTAGACTAGCGGGAGAGCCCTCGATGGACGAGCAGTACTTC. This gives the protein CASSSGGFRLAGEPSMDEQYF.

The chain uses TRBV27 and TRBJ1-5; D unresolved. The CDR3 runs 14 residues. Germline V gene data show CDR1 as MNHEY and CDR2 as SMNVEV (reference sequence). Trimming removed 0 bases from V and 5 bases from J, with 8 bases in between. CDR3 bases: TGTGCCAGCAGTTTATCGGCAGGATATCAGCCCCAGCATTTT. Amino acid sequence: CASSLSAGYQPQHF.

This clone was counted only a few times. V gene TRBV6-6 combines with J gene TRBJ1-4, with D possibly TRBD1 on 5 matching bases. This CDR3 contains 16 residues. CDR1 is MNHNY, CDR2 SVGAGI, per germline (reference sequence). Trimming removed 2 bases from V and 5 bases from J, with 15 bases in between. CDR3 residues: CASSYTHGQINEKLFF. CDR3 sequence (DNA): TGTGCCAGCAGTTACACCCACGGACAAATCAATGAAAAACTGTTTTTT.

V usage is TRBV9 and J usage is TRBJ2-2; D not resolved. Germline V CDR1 and CDR2: SGDLS, YYNGEE. The CDR3 runs 15 residues. V lost 4 bases, J lost 7 bases, and 17 bases lay in between. DNA for the CDR3: TGTGCCAGCAGCTTTTCGTTAGCCCATGGCGGGGAGCTGTTTTTT. Its translation: CASSFSLAHGGELFF.

This chain connects TRBV5-5 to TRBJ2-7; no definite D call. CDR3 size: 14 residues. Germline lookup yields CDR1 SGHKS and CDR2 YYEKEE (reference sequence). Trimming shortened V by 2 bases and J by 0 bases, and 9 bases separated the two germline ends. Here the CDR3 reads CASSFQASSYEQYF. For the CDR3, the DNA is TGTGCCAGCAGCTTCCAGGCCAGCTCCTACGAGCAGTACTTC.

In this sample, this clone turned up a few times. V gene TRBV5-1 combines with J gene TRBJ1-3; no clear D. This CDR3 is 13 amino acids long. V was trimmed by 6 bases and J by 3 bases, leaving 10 bases between them. Germline CDR1 and CDR2: SGHRS and YFSETQ. The CDR3 nucleotides read TGCGCCAGCAAAGAAACTGGTGGAAACACCATATATTTT. Its translation is CASKETGGNTIYF.

This sequence joins TRBV24-1 and TRBJ2-1; maybe TRBD2 (6 bases). The V gene's germline CDR1 is KGHDR and CDR2 SFDVKD. V lost 5 bases to trimming and J lost 10 bases, with 17 bases between them. This CDR3 contains 14 residues. The CDR3 sequence: CATSGSTGVGEQFF. As DNA, the CDR3 is TGTGCCACCAGTGGTTCTACGGGAGTTGGAGAGCAGTTCTTC.

V usage is TRBV28 and J usage is TRBJ2-4, with D maybe TRBD2 (6 bases). This CDR3 spans 13 amino acids. Germline assignment: CDR1 MDHEN and CDR2 SYDVKM. V was trimmed by 8 bases and J by 1 base, leaving 9 bases between them. CDR3 coding DNA: TGTGCCAGCGTGGGACTGGCCAAAAACATTCAGTACTTC. Translation: CASVGLAKNIQYF.

The chain uses TRBV29-1 and TRBJ2-7, with a possible D match to TRBD2 (5 bases). The V end lost 5 bases, the J end lost 4 bases, and 12 bases lay between the germline ends. Germline CDR1 and CDR2: SQVTM and ANQGSEA. The CDR3 runs to 12 residues. Written as DNA, the CDR3 is TGCAGCGTTTTCGCAGGACTTTACGAGCAGTACTTC. It is translated as CSVFAGLYEQYF.

The V gene is TRBV2, the J gene TRBJ1-2; no clear D gene. The germline CDR1 and CDR2 sequences are SNHLY and FYNNEI. The ends were cut back, 7 bases at V and 7 bases at J, with 16 bases in the middle. The CDR3 consists of 13 residues. The CDR3 protein is CASMVWEEGGYTF. For the CDR3, the DNA is TGTGCCAGCATGGTCTGGGAAGAGGGTGGCTACACCTTC.

This clone was observed once. The rearrangement joins TRBV5-4 to TRBJ2-1; TRBD2 matches 8 bases. This CDR3 contains 13 residues. V shed 0 bases, J shed 7 bases, and the junction held 0 bases outside the gene matches. Germline V lookup: CDR1 SGHNT, CDR2 YYREEE (reference sequence). CDR3 loop: CASSLASGNEQFF. The CDR3 nucleotides read TGTGCCAGCAGCTTGGCTAGCGGGAATGAGCAGTTCTTC.

The CDR3 DNA follows: TGTGCCAGTAGACACGGGTCGTACACTGAAGCTTTCTTT. Translating gives CASRHGSYTEAFF. The J gene is TRBJ1-1, the V gene TRBV19; no firm D call. This CDR3 spans 13 amino acids. The V and J ends lost 6 bases and 3 bases respectively, with 11 bases between them. The germline V gene has CDR1 LNHDA and CDR2 SQIVND (reference sequence). Complete variable domain (other parts from reference TRBV19 and TRBJ1-1): DGGITQSPKYLFRKEGQNVTLSCEQNLNHDAMYWYRQDPGQGLRLIYYSQIVNDFQKGDIAEGYSVSREKKESFPLTVTSAQKNPTAFYLCASRHGSYTEAFFGQGTRLTVV.

Turning to this clone: This could be a read error, since a much larger clone is one nucleotide away. The gene calls are TRBV6-1 and TRBJ1-1; D call uncertain. CDR1 is MNHNS, CDR2 SASEGT, per germline. The CDR3 covers 12 residues. Trimming removed 5 bases at V and 1 base at J, with 5 bases between. The chain's CDR3 is CASSPKNTEAFF. In nucleotides, the CDR3 is TGTGCCAGCAGTCCTAAGAACACTGAAGCTTTCTTT.

This chain uses TRBV27 with TRBJ1-5; perhaps TRBD1 as D (6 bases). CDR3 length: 14 residues. CDR1 is MNHEY and CDR2 is SMNVEV in the germline V gene (reference sequence). The germline V and J ends were trimmed by 8 bases and 0 bases, with 11 bases remaining between them. CDR3: CASRTAYSNQPQHF. CDR3 bases: TGTGCCAGCCGGACAGCATATAGCAATCAGCCCCAGCATTTT.

The V and J genes are TRBV7-9 and TRBJ2-3; 9 positions agree with TRBD1. CDR1 SEHNR and CDR2 FQNEAQ come from the germline V gene (reference sequence). Trimming at V came to 5 bases and at J to 11 bases, leaving 11 bases not matched to a gene. The CDR3 consists of 14 residues. CDR3 nucleotide sequence: TGTGCCAGCAGCCCACAGGGGGCCCCTTTAGGGCAGTATTTT. Protein product: CASSPQGAPLGQYF. The complete variable domain, with remaining parts taken from reference TRBV7-9 and TRBJ2-3, reads DTGVSQNPRHKITKRGQNVTFRCDPISEHNRLYWYRQTLGQGPEFLTYFQNEAQLEKSRLLSDRFSAERPKGSFSTLEIQRTEQGDSAMYLCASSPQGAPLGQYFGPGTRLTVL.

As regards this clone: The same CDR3 arises from other DNA sequences in this sample as well. The chain carries TRBV6-5 and TRBJ2-3, with 11 positions matching TRBD1. The junction had 3 bases not matched to a gene; V was cut back by 6 bases and J by 4 bases. This CDR3 comprises 14 residues. CDR1 and CDR2 (germline): MNHEY, SVGAGI. The CDR3 DNA reads TGTGCCAGCAGCGGGACAGGGGGTTCAGATACGCAGTATTTT. This translates into CASSGTGGSDTQYF.

This clone was recorded a few times. The chain carries TRBV3-1 (or the pseudogene TRBV3-2) and TRBJ2-5; D not certain. Trimming took off 2 bases at V and 7 bases at J, with 5 bases between the two ends. Germline-derived CDR1 and CDR2 are LGHDT and YNNKEL (reference sequence). The CDR3 length is 11 residues. CDR3 sequence reads: CASSQSSTQYF. The DNA of the CDR3 is TGTGCCAGCAGCCAATCATCGACCCAGTACTTC.

The genes are TRBV19 and TRBJ2-1, with 7 bases lining up with TRBD2. This CDR3 comprises 15 residues. V gave up 7 bases and J gave up 2 bases; unmatched junction bases: 8. Germline V gene lookup returns CDR1 LNHDA and CDR2 SQIVND (reference sequence). The chain's CDR3 is CASNPGGSAYNEQFF. Here the CDR3 DNA reads TGTGCCAGTAATCCTGGCGGGAGCGCCTACAATGAGCAGTTCTTC.

The chain couples TRBV6-4 to TRBJ1-1; D is ambiguous. There are 13 residues in the CDR3. CDR1 and CDR2 (germline): MRHNA, SNTAGT. Trimming cost V 8 bases and J 1 base, with 11 bases left between them. CDR3 amino acids: CASSLHRNTEAFF. The CDR3 DNA reads as TGTGCCAGCTCCTTGCACAGGAACACTGAAGCTTTCTTT.

The CDR3 region is CASSRQTGGFLYEQYF. The CDR3 nucleotides are TGCGCCAGCTCAAGACAGACAGGGGGGTTCCTCTACGAGCAGTACTTC. The rearrangement uses TRBV5-1 and TRBJ2-7; 9 nucleotides align to TRBD1. The ends lost 7 bases at V and 3 bases at J; junction bases unmatched: 14. This CDR3 has 16 amino acids. CDR1 is SGHRS, CDR2 YFSETQ, per germline. Supplemented by reference TRBV5-1 and TRBJ2-7, the full variable domain reads KAGVTQTPRYLIKTRGQQVTLSCSPISGHRSVSWYQQTPGQGLQFLFEYFSETQRNKGNFPGRFSGRQFSNSRSEMNVSTLELGDSALYLCASSRQTGGFLYEQYFGPGTRLTVT.

V is TRBV14 and J is TRBJ2-7, with D possibly TRBD1 on 5 matching bases. V lost 6 bases to trimming and J lost 3 bases, with 15 bases between them. Germline V gene data show CDR1 as SGHDN and CDR2 as FVKESK. CDR3 size: 14 residues. CDR3: CASRQNNQGYEQYF. CDR3 DNA sequence: TGTGCCAGCAGGCAGAACAACCAGGGCTACGAGCAGTACTTC.

In this sample, this clone turned up once. V gene TRBV5-1 combines with J gene TRBJ2-7, with TRBD1 matching 8 bases. V gave up 4 bases and J gave up 0 bases; unmatched junction bases: 6. Germline lookup yields CDR1 SGHRS and CDR2 YFSETQ. The CDR3 has 15 amino acids. CDR3 amino acids: CASSPDRGLSYEQYF. The CDR3 DNA sequence: TGCGCCAGCAGCCCTGACAGGGGACTCTCCTACGAGCAGTACTTC.

The chain joins TRBV7-9 to TRBJ1-5, with 8 bases that match TRBD1. Germline CDR1 SEHNR, CDR2 FQNEAQ (reference sequence). CDR3 length: 14 residues. Trimming took 6 bases from V and 7 from J; bases not matched to a gene: 8. The CDR3 DNA reads TGTGCCAGCAGTTCCGGACAGGGACGACAGCCCCAGCATTTT. Amino acids: CASSSGQGRQPQHF.

The CDR3 loop is CASSLRQGADNEKLFF. DNA for the CDR3: TGCGCCAGCAGCTTGAGGCAGGGGGCAGATAATGAAAAACTGTTTTTT. This chain connects TRBV5-1 to TRBJ1-4; TRBD1 matches at 8 bases. This CDR3 contains 16 residues. The trim removed 1 base at V and 4 bases at J, leaving 6 bases unmatched. Germline CDR1 SGHRS, CDR2 YFSETQ.